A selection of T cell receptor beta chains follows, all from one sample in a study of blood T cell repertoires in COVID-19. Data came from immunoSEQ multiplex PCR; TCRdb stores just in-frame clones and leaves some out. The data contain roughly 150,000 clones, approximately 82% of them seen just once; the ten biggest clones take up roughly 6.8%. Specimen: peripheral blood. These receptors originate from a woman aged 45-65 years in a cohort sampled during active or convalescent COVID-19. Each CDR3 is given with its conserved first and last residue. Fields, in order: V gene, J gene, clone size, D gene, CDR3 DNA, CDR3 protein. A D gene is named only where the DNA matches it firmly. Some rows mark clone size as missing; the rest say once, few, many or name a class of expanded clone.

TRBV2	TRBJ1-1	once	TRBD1	TGTGCCAGCAGTGTCACAGGGGTGAACACTGAAGCTTTCTTT	CASSVTGVNTEAFF
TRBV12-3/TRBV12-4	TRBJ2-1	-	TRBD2	TGTGCCACCGCTAGCGGGGGGATAAATGAGCAGTTCTTC	CATASGGINEQFF
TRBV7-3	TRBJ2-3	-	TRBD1	TGTGCCAGCAGCTCCGGACAGGGTACAGATACGCAGTATTTT	CASSSGQGTDTQYF
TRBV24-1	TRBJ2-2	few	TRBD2	TGTGCCACCAGTGATTCTCCATACGGGGGGAACGCCGGGGAGCTGTTTTTT	CATSDSPYGGNAGELFF
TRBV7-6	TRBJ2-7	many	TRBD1	TGTGCCAGCAGCTTAGGGGGACAGCCCTACGAGCAGTACTTC	CASSLGGQPYEQYF
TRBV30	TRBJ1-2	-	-	TGTGCCTGGAGCGGGTACGGCTATGGCTACACCTTC	CAWSGYGYGYTF
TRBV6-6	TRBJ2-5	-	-	TGTGCCAGCAGTTACGGAGGACTGGCGCAAGAGACCCAGTACTTC	CASSYGGLAQETQYF
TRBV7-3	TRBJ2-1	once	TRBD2	TGTGCCAGCAGCGAAAGCCCTACTAGCGGGGGAAACAATGAGCAGTTCTTC	CASSESPTSGGNNEQFF
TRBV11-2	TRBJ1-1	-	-	TGTGCCAGCAGCTTAGGGGGGGTCTCTGAAGCTTTCTTT	CASSLGGVSEAFF
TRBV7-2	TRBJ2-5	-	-	TGTGCCAGCAGTTCGGGGGTCCAAGAGACCCAGTACTTC	CASSSGVQETQYF
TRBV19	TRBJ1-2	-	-	TGTGCCAGTAGTATAGTTGCCCCCGGGCAGGGCTATGGCTACACCTTC	CASSIVAPGQGYGYTF
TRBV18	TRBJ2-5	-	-	TGTGCCAGCTCACCACCTTCTATCCGACAAGAGACCCAGTACTTC	CASSPPSIRQETQYF
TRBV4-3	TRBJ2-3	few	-	TGCGCCAGCAGCTCCCTCAGGGGCGCAGATACGCAGTATTTT	CASSSLRGADTQYF
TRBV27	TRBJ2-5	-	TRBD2	TGTGCCAGCAGTTTATCCGTCGGACTAGTCCAAGAGACCCAGTACTTC	CASSLSVGLVQETQYF
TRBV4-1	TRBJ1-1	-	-	TGCGCCAGCAGCCAAGTAGGGGCAGGGAACACTGAAGCTTTCTTT	CASSQVGAGNTEAFF
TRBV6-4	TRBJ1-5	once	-	TGTGCCAGCAGTCCGGACAGCCTTAGCAATCAGCCCCAGCATTTT	CASSPDSLSNQPQHF
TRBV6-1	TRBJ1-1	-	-	TGTGCCAGCAGTGAAGGGACAGCGCTGTTGGCTGAAGCTTTCTTT	CASSEGTALLAEAFF
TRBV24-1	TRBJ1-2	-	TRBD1	TGTGCCACCATGATAATCCCGGGGACAGGGGGCTTCTTCGGGTCTGGCTACACCTTC	CATMIIPGTGGFFGSGYTF
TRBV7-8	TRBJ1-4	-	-	TGTGCCAGCAGCTTAGCCCGTGTGGGGGGAAAAAAACTGTTTTTT	CASSLARVGGKKLFF
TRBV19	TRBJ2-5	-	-	TGTGCCAGTAGAAGACTAGGACAAGAGACCCAGTACTTC	CASRRLGQETQYF
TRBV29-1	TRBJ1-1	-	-	TGCAGCGGACTTAGTTTATCAGGGGTTTACACTGAAGCTTTCTTT	CSGLSLSGVYTEAFF